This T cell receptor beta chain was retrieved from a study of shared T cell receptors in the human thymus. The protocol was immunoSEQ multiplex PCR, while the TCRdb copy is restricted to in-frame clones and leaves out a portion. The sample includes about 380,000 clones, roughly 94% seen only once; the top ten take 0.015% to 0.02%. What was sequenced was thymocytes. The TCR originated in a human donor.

CDR3: CASRLTRATNEKLFF. CDR3 in DNA: TGTGCAAGTCGCTTAACCAGGGCAACTAATGAAAAACTGTTTTTT. The gene calls are TRBV12-2 and TRBJ1-4; TRBD1 is the table's D call and was not checked against the DNA. TRBV12-2 is reported as a pseudogene. The CDR3 has 15 residues.